Below, one T cell receptor (beta chain) is given with its context. Its antigen remains unidentified. The data originate from a study of T cell responses to AZD1222 COVID-19 vaccine. There are 13 residues in the CDR3. Germline lookup yields CDR1 SEHNR and CDR2 FQNEAQ (reference sequence). J lost 9 bases, V lost 5 bases, and 5 bases had no gene match. Data came from immunoSEQ multiplex PCR; TCRdb stores just in-frame clones and leaves some out. The table shows about 130,000 clones, with 91% occurring only once. Overall study results and limits: Donors skewed white British and female; clonal diversity was possibly underestimated. A rise in Spike-specific TCR breadth and depth followed two AZD1222 doses.

Sequenced material: peripheral blood, taken on day 0 of AZD1222 vaccination. J is TRBJ2-1 and V is TRBV7-9; 9 bases agree with TRBD1. This clonotype originated in an adult in good health. CDR3 protein: CASSIQGAGEQFF. CDR3 sequence (DNA): TGTGCCAGCAGCATACAGGGGGCGGGTGAGCAGTTCTTC.